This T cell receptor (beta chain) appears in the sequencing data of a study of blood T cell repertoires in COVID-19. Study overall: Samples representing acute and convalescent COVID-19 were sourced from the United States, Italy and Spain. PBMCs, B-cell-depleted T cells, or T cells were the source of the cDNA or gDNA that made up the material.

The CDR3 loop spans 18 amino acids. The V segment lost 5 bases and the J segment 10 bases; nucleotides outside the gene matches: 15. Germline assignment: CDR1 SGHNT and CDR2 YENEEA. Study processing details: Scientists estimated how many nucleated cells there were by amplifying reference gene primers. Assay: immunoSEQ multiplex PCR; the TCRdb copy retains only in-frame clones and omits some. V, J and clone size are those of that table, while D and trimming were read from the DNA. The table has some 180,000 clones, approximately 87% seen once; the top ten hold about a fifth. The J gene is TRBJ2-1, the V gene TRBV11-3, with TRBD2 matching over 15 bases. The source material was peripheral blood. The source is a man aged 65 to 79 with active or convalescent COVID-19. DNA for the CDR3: TGTGCCAGCAGCCAGAGGAGTCGGACTAGCGGGAGGGATATCGAGCAGTTCTTC. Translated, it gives CASSQRSRTSGRDIEQFF.